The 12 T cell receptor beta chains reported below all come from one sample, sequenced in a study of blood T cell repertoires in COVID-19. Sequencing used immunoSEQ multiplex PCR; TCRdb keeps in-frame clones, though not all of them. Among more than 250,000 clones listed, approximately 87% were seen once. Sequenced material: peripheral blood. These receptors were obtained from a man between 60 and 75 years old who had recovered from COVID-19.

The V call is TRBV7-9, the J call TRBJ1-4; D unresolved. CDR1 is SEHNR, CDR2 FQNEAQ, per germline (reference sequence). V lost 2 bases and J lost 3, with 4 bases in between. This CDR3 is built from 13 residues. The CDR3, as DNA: TGTGCCAGCAGCTTATATTCTAATGAAAAACTGTTTTTT. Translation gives CASSLYSNEKLFF.

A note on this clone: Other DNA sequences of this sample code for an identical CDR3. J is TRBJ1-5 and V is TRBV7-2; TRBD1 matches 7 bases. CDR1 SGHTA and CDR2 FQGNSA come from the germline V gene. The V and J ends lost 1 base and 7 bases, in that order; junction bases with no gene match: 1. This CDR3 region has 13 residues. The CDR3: CASSLGGGQPQHF. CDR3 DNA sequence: TGTGCCAGCAGCTTAGGAGGGGGCCAGCCCCAGCATTTT.

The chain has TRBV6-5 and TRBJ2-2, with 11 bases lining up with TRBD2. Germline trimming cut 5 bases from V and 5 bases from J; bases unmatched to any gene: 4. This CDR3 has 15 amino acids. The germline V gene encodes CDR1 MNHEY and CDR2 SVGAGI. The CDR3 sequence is CASSPLAGVTGELFF. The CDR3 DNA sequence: TGTGCCAGCAGTCCACTAGCGGGAGTGACCGGGGAGCTGTTTTTT.

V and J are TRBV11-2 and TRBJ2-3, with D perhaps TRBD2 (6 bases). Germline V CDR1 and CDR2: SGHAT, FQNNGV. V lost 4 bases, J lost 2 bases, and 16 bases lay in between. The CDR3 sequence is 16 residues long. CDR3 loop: CASSSQGGRVTDTQYF. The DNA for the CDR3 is TGTGCCAGCAGCTCCCAGGGAGGAAGGGTCACAGATACGCAGTATTTT.

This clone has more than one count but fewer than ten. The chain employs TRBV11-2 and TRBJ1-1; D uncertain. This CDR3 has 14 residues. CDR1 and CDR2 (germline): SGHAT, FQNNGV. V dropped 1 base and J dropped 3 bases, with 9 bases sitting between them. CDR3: CASSLASSYTEAFF. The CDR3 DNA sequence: TGTGCCAGCAGCTTAGCCTCTAGTTACACTGAAGCTTTCTTT. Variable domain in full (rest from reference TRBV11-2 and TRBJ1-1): EAGVAQSPRYKIIEKRQSVAFWCNPISGHATLYWYQQILGQGPKLLIQFQNNGVVDDSQLPKDRFSAERLKGVDSTLKIQPAKLEDSAVYLCASSLASSYTEAFFGQGTRLTVV.

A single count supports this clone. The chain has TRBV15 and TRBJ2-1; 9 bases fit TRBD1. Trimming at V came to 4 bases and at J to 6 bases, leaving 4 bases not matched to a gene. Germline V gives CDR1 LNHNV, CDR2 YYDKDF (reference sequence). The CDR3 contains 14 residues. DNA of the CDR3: TGTGCCACCAGCACTTGGACAGGGGTCAATGAGCAGTTCTTC. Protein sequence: CATSTWTGVNEQFF.

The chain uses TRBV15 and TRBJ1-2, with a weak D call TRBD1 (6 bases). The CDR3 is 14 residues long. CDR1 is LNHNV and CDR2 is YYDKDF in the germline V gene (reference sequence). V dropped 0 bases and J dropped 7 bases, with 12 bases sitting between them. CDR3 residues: CATSRDGTGLGYTF. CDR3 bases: TGTGCCACCAGCAGAGATGGAACAGGGCTTGGCTACACCTTC.

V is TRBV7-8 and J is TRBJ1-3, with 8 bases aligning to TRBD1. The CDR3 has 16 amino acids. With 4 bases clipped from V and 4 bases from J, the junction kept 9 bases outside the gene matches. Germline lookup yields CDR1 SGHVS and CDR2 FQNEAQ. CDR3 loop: CASSSSGQGAGNTIYF. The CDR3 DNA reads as TGTGCCAGCAGCTCTAGCGGACAGGGTGCAGGAAACACCATATATTTT.

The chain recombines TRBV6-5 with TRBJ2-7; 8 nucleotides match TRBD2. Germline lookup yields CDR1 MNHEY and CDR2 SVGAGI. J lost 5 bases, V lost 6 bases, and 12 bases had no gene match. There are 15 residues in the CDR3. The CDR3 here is CASSQSGGPVHEQYF. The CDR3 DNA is TGTGCCAGCAGCCAATCGGGAGGGCCCGTCCACGAGCAGTACTTC.

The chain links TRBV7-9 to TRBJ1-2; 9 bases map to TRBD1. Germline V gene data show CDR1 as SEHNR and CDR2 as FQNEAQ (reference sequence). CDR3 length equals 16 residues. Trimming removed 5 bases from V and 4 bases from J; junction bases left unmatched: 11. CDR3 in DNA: TGTGCCAGCAGCCCCTGGACAGGGGCGCCCGCCTATGGCTACACCTTC. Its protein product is CASSPWTGAPAYGYTF.

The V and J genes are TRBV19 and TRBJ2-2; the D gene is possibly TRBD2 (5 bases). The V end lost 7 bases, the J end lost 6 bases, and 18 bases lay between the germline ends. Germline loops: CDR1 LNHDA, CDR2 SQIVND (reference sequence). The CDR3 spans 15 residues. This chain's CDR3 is CASTIRGIGAGELFF. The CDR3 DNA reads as TGTGCCAGTACGATAAGAGGTATCGGGGCCGGGGAGCTGTTTTTT.

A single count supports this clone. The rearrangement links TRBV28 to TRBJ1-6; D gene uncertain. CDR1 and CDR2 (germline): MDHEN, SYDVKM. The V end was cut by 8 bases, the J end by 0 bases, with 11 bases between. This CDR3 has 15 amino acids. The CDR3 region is CASLKTGSYNSPLHF. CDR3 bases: TGTGCCAGCTTAAAGACGGGCTCCTATAATTCACCCCTCCACTTT. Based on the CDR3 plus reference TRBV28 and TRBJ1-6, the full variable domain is DVKVTQSSRYLVKRTGEKVFLECVQDMDHENMFWYRQDPGLGLRLIYFSYDVKMKEKGDIPEGYSVSREKKERFSLILESASTNQTSMYLCASLKTGSYNSPLHFGNGTRLTVT.